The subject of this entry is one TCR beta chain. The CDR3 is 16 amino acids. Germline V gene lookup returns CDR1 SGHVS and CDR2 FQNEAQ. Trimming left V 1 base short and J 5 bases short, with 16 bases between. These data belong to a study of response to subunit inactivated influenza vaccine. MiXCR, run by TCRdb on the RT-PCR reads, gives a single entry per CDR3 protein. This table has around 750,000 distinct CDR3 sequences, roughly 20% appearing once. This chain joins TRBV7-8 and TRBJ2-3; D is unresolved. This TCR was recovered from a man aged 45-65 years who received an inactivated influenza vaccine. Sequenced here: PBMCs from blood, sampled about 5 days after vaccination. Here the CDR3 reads CASSLETSSFLDTQYF. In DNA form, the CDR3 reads TGTGCCAGCAGCTTAGAAACTTCCTCCTTCCTAGATACGCAGTATTTT.